This T cell receptor beta chain came from a study of OX40 agonist ivuxolimab in advanced cancers. In terms of the full investigation: Ivuxolimab was a fully human IgG2 agonistic monoclonal antibody targeting the costimulatory receptor OX40 (CD134). Intravenous ivuxolimab was administered to patients every 2 weeks at six dose levels: 0.01, 0.1, 0.3, 1.5, 3 and 10 mg/kg. Among the roughly 52 dose-escalation patients, approximately 20 had hepatocellular carcinoma, roughly 15 melanoma, 9 renal cell carcinoma and 9 head and neck cancer. A male proportion of roughly 80% and a mean age of around 60 years, ranging from about 23 to 79, were recorded for the dose-escalation cohort. Prior anti-PD-1, anti-PD-L1 or anti-CTLA-4 therapy was permitted, and checkpoint inhibitors had been received by 30% to 40% of dose-escalation patients. Partial responses were achieved by three dose-escalation patients, of whom one had hepatocellular carcinoma and two had cutaneous melanoma. Peripheral TCRbeta sequencing was intended to test whether TCR sequence diversity was altered and clonal T-cell expansion was caused by ivuxolimab. The monotherapy dose-escalation portion (N of about 47 patients) of the phase I ivuxolimab trial is reported in the paper.

The trial excluded patients who had a history of autoimmune disease or who were on systemic immunosuppression. In every dose cohort, peripheral blood was drawn for TCR sequencing at baseline, cycle 4 day 1, and cycle 7 day 1. The samples were taken from a phase I, first-in-human, multicenter, open-label dose-escalation trial of ivuxolimab. Adults with locally advanced or metastatic melanoma, renal cell carcinoma, hepatocellular carcinoma or head and neck squamous cell carcinoma were enrolled in the trial. Before TCR sequencing, CD4+ T cells and CD8+ T cells were sorted from peripheral blood as separate populations. This clone was picked up one time. This clone's antigen is unknown. Within one base of it there is no much larger clone, and no base qualities were kept. Overall study results and their limits: Low levels of normalized T-cell clonal expansion were also seen in some patients who did not respond. After ivuxolimab, expanded clones were on average more numerous among CD8+ T cells than among CD4+ T cells. In partial responders in the 0.1-3.0 mg/kg groups, normalized peripheral clonal expansion was found to be among the lowest, especially among CD8+ T cells. At doses of 0.1 to 3.0 mg/kg, clonal expansion of both CD4+ and CD8+ T cells in blood was seen between baseline and week 6. Antigen specificity was not determined for the clonally expanded peripheral T cells.

For sequencing of the TCRbeta CDR3 region, genomic DNA was extracted from the sorted cells. The immunoSEQ Assay was used for sequencing of TCRbeta CDR3 regions. TCRdb holds this immuneACCESS table with in-frame rearrangements only. Some clones are missing; in checked studies, unresolved V genes explain under half, and the rest has no known cause. The sample table contains 61,000 or so clones; only one count was recorded for about 86% of them. About 1.2% of the sample goes to the ten largest clones. From the germline V gene, CDR1 is SGDLS and CDR2 is YYNGEE. V lost 3 bases and J lost 4 bases; the stretch between them is 20 bases long. From its cysteine to its phenylalanine, the CDR3 spans 16 amino acids. Only the CDR3 part of the read is kept: 48 bases, read in frame from the first base.

The specimen was CD4+ or CD8+ T cells sorted from blood, collected in a trial of the OX40 agonist ivuxolimab. The origin of this receptor is an adult with an advanced solid tumor such as melanoma, head and neck, liver or kidney cancer. The chain employs TRBV9 and TRBJ2-7; the D segment cannot be called with confidence. The DNA is TGTGCCAGCAGCGCCGGACCAGAAAAAAACCTATACGAGCAGTACTTC. This yields the protein CASSAGPEKNLYEQYF.